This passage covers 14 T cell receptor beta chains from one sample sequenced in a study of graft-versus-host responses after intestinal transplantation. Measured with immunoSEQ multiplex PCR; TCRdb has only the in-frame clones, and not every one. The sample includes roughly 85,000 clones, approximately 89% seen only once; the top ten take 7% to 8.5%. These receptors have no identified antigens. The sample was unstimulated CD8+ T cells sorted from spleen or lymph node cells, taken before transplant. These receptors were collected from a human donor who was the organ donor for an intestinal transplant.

CDR3 in DNA: TGCGCCAGCAGCCCCACATCGGACAGATGGCCCTACGAGCAGTACTTC. Translation gives CASSPTSDRWPYEQYF. This sequence joins TRBV5-1 and TRBJ2-7; D perhaps matches TRBD1 (6 bases). The CDR3 is made up of 16 amino acids. V shed 4 bases and J shed 2 bases, with 19 bases lying between them. Germline V CDR1 and CDR2: SGHRS, YFSETQ.

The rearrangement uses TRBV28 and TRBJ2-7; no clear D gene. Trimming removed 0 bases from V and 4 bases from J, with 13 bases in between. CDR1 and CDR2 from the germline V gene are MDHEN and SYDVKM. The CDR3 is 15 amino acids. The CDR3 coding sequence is TGTGCCAGCAGTTTATGGGTGACCCCACATTACGAGCAGTACTTC. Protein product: CASSLWVTPHYEQYF.

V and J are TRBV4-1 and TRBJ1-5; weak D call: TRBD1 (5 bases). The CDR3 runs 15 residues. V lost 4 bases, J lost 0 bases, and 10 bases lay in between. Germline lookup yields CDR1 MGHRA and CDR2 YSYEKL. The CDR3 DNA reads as TGCGCCAGCAGCCGCGGGGCGTATAGCAATCAGCCCCAGCATTTT. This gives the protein CASSRGAYSNQPQHF.

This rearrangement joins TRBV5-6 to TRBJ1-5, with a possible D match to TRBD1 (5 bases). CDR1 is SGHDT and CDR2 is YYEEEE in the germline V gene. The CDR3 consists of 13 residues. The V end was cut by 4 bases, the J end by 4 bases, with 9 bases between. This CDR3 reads CASSPGGNQPQHF. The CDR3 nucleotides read TGTGCCAGCAGCCCGGGGGGGAATCAGCCCCAGCATTTT.

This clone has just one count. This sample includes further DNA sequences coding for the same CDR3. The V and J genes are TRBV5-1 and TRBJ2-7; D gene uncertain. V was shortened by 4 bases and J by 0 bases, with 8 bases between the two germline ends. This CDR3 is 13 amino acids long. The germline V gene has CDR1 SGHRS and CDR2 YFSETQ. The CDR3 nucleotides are TGCGCCAGCAGCCCAGACTCCTCCTACGAGCAGTACTTC. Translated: CASSPDSSYEQYF. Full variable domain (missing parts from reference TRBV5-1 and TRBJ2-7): KAGVTQTPRYLIKTRGQQVTLSCSPISGHRSVSWYQQTPGQGLQFLFEYFSETQRNKGNFPGRFSGRQFSNSRSEMNVSTLELGDSALYLCASSPDSSYEQYFGPGTRLTVT.

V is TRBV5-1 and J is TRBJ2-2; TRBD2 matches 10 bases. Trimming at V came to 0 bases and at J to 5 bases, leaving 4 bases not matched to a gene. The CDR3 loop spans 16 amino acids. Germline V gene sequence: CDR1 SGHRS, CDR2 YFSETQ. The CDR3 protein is CASSLGTSGATGELFF. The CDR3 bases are TGCGCCAGCAGCTTGGGGACTAGCGGAGCAACCGGGGAGCTGTTTTTT.

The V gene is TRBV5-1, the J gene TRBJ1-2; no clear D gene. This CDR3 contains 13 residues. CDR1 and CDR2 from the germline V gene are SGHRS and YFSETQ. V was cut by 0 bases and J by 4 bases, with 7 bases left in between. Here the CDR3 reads CASSLALSYGYTF. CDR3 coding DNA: TGCGCCAGCAGCTTGGCTCTGTCCTATGGCTACACCTTC.

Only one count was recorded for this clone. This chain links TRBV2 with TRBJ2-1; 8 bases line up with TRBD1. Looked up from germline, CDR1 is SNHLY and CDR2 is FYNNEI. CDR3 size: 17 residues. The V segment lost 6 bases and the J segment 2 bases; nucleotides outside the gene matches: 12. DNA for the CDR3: TGTGCCAGCAGCTTACCGGGACAGGCGACAACCTACAATGAGCAGTTCTTC. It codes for CASSLPGQATTYNEQFF.

The CDR3 reads CASSLGWGLDTEAFF. Written as DNA, the CDR3 is TGTGCCAGCAGTTTGGGGTGGGGGTTGGACACTGAAGCTTTCTTT. The rearrangement joins TRBV28 to TRBJ1-1; perhaps TRBD1 as D (5 bases). The CDR3 runs 15 residues. Germline values: CDR1 MDHEN, CDR2 SYDVKM. V shed 3 bases and J shed 3 bases, with 14 bases lying between them.

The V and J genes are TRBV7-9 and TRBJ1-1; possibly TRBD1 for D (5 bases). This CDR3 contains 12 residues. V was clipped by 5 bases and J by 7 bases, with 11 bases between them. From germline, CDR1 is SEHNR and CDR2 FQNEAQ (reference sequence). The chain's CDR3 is CASSTGTVEAFF. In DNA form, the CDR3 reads TGTGCCAGCAGCACCGGGACGGTTGAAGCTTTCTTT.

The CDR3 nucleotides read TGTGCCAGCAGTTACTCCGGGGCGTACGAGCAGTACTTC. Protein sequence: CASSYSGAYEQYF. V gene TRBV6-6 combines with J gene TRBJ2-7; the D gene could be TRBD1 or TRBD2 (5 bases each). The CDR3 length is 13 residues. V gave up 0 bases and J gave up 4 bases, with 7 bases separating them. The germline V gene has CDR1 MNHNY and CDR2 SVGAGI (reference sequence).

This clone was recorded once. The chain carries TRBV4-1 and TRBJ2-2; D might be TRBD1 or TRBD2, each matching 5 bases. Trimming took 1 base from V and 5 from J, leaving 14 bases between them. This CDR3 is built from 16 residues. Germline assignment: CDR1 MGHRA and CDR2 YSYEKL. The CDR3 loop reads CASSQAGRDETGELFF. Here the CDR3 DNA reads TGCGCCAGCAGCCAAGCCGGCAGGGACGAAACCGGGGAGCTGTTTTTT.

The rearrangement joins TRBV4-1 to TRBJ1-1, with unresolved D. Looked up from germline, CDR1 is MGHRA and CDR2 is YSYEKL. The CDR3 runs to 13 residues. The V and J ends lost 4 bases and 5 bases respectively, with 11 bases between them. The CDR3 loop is CASSLNIGTEAFF. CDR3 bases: TGCGCCAGCAGCCTAAACATCGGAACTGAAGCTTTCTTT.

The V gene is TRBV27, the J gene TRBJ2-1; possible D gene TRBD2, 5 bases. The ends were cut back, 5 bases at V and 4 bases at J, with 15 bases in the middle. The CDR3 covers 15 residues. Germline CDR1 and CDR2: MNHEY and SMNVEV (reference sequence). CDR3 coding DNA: TGTGCCAGCAGTGTTGGGAGCGTCGGGTACAATGAGCAGTTCTTC. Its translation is CASSVGSVGYNEQFF.